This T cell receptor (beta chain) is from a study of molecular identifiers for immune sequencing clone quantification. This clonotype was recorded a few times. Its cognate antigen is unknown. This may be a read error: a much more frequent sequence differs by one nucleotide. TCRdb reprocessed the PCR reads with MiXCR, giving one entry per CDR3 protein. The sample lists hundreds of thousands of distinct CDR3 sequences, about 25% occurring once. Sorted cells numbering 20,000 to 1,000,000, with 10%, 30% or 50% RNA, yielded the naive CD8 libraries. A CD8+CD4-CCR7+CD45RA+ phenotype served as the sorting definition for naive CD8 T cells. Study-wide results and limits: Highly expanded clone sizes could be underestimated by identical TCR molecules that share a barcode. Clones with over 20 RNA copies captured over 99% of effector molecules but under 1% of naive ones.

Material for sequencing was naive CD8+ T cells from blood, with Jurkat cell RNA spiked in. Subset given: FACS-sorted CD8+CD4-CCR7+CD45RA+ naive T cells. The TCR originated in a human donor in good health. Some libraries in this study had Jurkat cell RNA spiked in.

The CDR3 nucleotides read TGTGCCGCGGGTAGCGGGGGGAGAGATACGCAGTATTTT. It translates to CAAGSGGRDTQYF. The V call is TRBV7-2, the J call TRBJ2-3, with 10 bases matching TRBD2. CDR1 is SGHTA and CDR2 is FQGNSA in the germline V gene. The V segment lost 11 bases and the J segment 5 bases; nucleotides outside the gene matches: 7. CDR3 size: 13 residues.